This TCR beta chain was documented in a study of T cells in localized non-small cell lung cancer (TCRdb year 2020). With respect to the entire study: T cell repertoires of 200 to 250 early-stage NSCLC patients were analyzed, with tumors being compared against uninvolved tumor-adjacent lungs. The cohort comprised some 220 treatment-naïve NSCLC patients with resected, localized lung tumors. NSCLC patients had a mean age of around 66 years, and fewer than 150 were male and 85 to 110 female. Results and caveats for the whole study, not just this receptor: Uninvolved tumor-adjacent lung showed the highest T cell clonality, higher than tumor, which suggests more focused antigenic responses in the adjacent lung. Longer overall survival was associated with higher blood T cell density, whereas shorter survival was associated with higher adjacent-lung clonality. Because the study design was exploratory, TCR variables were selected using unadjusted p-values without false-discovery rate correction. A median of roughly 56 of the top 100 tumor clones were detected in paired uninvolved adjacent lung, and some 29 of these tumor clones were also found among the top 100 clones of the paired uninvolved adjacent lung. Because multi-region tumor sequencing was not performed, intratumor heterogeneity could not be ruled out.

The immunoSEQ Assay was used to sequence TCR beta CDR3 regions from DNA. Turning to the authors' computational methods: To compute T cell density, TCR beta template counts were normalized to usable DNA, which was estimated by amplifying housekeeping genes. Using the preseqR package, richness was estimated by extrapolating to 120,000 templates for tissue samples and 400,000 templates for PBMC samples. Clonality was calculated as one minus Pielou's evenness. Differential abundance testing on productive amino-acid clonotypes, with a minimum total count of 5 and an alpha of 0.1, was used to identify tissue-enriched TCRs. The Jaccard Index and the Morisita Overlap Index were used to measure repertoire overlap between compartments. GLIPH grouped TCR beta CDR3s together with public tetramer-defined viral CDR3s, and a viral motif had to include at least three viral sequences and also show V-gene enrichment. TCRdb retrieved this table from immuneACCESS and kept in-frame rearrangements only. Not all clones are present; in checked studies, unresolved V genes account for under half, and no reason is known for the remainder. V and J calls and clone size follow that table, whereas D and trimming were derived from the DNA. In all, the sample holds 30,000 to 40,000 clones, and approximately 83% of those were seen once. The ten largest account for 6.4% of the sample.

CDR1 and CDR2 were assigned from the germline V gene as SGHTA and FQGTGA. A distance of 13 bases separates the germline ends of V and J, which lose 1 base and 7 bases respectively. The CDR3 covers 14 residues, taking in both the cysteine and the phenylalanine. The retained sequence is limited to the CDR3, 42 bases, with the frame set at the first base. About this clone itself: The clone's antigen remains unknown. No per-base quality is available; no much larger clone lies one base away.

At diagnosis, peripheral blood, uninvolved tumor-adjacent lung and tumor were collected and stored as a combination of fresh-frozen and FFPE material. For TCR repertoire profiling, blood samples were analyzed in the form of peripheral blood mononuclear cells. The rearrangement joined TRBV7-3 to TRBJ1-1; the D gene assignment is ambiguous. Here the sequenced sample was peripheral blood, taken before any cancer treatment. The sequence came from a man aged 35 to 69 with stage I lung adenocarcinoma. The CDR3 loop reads CASSLNFGVGEAFF. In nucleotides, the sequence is TGTGCCAGCAGCTTAAATTTCGGTGTCGGTGAAGCTTTCTTT.